This TCR beta chain was observed in a study of technical replicates of blood from several donors. Some clones are missing from TCRdb's copy, which holds only in-frame ones; the method was immunoSEQ multiplex PCR. The sample yields fewer than 85,000 clones, about 96% seen once. Sequencing used T cells isolated from PBMCs. The TCR sequence derives from a human donor in good health.

The CDR3 DNA is TGTGCCAGCAGTTTAGGGACTAGCGGGACCTATACGCAGTATTTT. It codes for CASSLGTSGTYTQYF. The chain joins TRBV28 to TRBJ2-3; 13 bases map to TRBD2. From germline, CDR1 is MDHEN and CDR2 SYDVKM. CDR3 size: 15 residues. V was clipped by 2 bases and J by 7 bases; unmatched bases: 3.